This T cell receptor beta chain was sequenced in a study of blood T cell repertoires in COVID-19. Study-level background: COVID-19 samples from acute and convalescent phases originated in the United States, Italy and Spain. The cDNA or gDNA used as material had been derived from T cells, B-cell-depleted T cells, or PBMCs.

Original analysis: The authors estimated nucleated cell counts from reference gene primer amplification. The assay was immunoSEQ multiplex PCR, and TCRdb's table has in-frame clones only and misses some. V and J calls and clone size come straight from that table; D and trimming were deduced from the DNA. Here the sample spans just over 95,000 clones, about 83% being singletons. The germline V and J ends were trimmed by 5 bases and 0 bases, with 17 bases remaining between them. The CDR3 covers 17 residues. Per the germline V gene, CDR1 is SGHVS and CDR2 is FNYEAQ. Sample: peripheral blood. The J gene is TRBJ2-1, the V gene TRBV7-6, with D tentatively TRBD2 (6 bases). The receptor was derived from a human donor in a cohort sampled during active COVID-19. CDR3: CASSNQGLGYSYNEQFF. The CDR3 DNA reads TGTGCCAGCAGCAATCAGGGACTGGGCTACTCCTACAATGAGCAGTTCTTC.